This T cell receptor (beta chain) came from a study of graft-versus-host responses after intestinal transplantation (dated by TCRdb to the early 2020s). Study-wide context: Recipients received multivisceral, liver-intestinal, or isolated intestinal transplants. Every recipient was given anti-thymocyte globulin induction, then maintenance tacrolimus and steroids for around three years. Bulk TCR-beta CDR3 sequencing was used to track graft-versus-host and host-versus-graft alloreactive T cell clones in the graft, circulation and bone marrow after intestinal transplantation. Alloreactive clones were identified by sequencing pre-transplant mixed lymphocyte reaction products and comparing these products with unstimulated pre-transplant donor and recipient T cells. A cohort of roughly 25 intestinal transplant recipients, including one retransplant, was enrolled, and a few patients lacking pretransplant specimens were excluded. A peak of at least 4% donor T cells among recipient peripheral blood mononuclear cells was the definition used for donor T cell macrochimerism. Rather than going through the commercial service, samples from three later patients were sequenced in-house on an Illumina MiSeq and processed with MiXCR.

CDR1 and CDR2 are read off the germline V gene as KGHSH and LQKENI. The CDR3 has 15 amino acids, counting the end cysteine and phenylalanine. The kept DNA is CDR3 alone, 45 bases in frame from the first base. The germline V end is reduced by 6 bases and the J end by 2 bases; junction bases left unmatched: 9. Libraries were prepared through the immunoSEQ multiplex PCR assay. In most patients, genomic DNA was isolated using the Qiagen DNeasy Blood and Tissue Kit and sent frozen to Adaptive Biotechnologies for TCR sequencing. For most patients, genomic DNA was subjected to high-throughput TCR-beta CDR3 sequencing by Adaptive Biotechnologies. The original pipeline was this. TCR sequencing data for around 19 patients were retrieved from Adaptive's ImmunoSEQ software; three other patients were processed with MiXCR and VDJtools. CD4 versus CD8 sorting errors were corrected by removing sequences found in both subsets at a frequency ratio below 5:1. CDR3 nucleotide sequences shared between donor and recipient were removed because their origin could not be assigned. Alloreactive clones required at least 2-fold expansion over unstimulated cells and minimum CFSE-low frequency of 0.002% (template counts) or 0.001% (read counts). A clone was considered mappable if detected in the sequenced pre-transplant spleen, lymph node, or MLR CFSE-low populations of the donor or recipient. The cumulative frequency of alloreactive clones was calculated as a percentage of all sequences, weighted by copy number. In its TCRdb copy, this immuneACCESS table keeps in-frame sequences only and misses some clones. Where compared with another copy, unresolved V genes explain less than half of these, and the others have no known cause. From that table come the V and J calls and clone size; the DNA was used to work out D and trimming. The sample profile shows tens of thousands of clones; around 90% of them were found once. The ten most abundant clones make up under 0.65% of the sample.

The time point label corresponds to: cells obtained before transplantation from donor or recipient. CD3+CD4+ and CD3+CD8+ populations were FACS-sorted from unstimulated pre-transplant donor and recipient cells taken from spleen or lymph nodes. Points on this clone: No antigen is known for it. It has no much larger one-base neighbor in the sample; base qualities were not kept.

What the research found in general, with its limitations: GvH clones turned up in recipient bone marrow, with some appearing earlier in ileal mucosa or blood, a pattern consistent with an intestinal mucosal origin. Patients with donor T cell macrochimerism had high GvH to HvG T cell clonal ratios in their allografts. Early after transplant, peak levels of circulating GvH clones were associated with declines in HvG clones. The conclusions were limited by the relatively low number and heterogeneity of the intestinal transplant patients.

This chain joins TRBV18 to TRBJ1-2; a stretch of 7 junction bases matches TRBD1. This clonotype was sampled from a human donor who was the organ donor for an intestinal transplant. Specimen: unstimulated CD4+ T cells sorted from spleen or lymph node cells, collected before transplant. The bases are TGTGCCAGCTCCCAAGGACAGGAGAAGAACTATGGCTACACCTTC. Its coded protein is CASSQGQEKNYGYTF.